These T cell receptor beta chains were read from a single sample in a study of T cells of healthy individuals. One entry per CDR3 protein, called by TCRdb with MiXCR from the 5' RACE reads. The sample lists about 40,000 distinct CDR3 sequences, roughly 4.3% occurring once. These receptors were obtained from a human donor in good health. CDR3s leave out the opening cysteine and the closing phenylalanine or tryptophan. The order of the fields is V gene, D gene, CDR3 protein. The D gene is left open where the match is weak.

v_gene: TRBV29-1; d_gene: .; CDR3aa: SVEPSANTEAF
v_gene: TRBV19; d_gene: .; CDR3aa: ASSFQVAYEQY
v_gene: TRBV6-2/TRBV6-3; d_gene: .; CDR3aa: ASSKVETDTQY
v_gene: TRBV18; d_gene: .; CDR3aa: ASSRERGYEQY
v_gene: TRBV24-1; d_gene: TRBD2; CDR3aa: ATSDHTSGETNTGELF
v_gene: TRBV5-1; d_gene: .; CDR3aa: ASSFVRSSYEQY
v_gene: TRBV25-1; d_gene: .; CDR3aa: ASSEPGQQPQH
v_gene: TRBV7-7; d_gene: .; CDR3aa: ASSLASGFETQY
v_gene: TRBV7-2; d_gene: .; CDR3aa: ASSLGLVQPQH
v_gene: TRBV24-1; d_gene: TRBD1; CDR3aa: ATSDPSTGGNQPQH
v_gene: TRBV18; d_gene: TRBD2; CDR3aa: ASSPTSGSVYEQY
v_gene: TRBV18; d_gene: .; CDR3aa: ASSESFQETQY
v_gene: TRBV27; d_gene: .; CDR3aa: ASRRGRVTDSYEQY
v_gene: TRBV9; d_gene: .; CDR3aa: ASSPKAGLSGANVLT